These T cell receptor beta chains were read from a single sample in a study of T-cell memory formation after mild COVID-19. Each CDR3 protein is one row after TCRdb ran MiXCR on the 5' RACE reads. The sample holds some 310,000 distinct CDR3 sequences; around 20% are singletons and the top ten take roughly a fifth. Sequences were obtained from PBMCs or a T cell subset sorted from them (not recorded which). These receptors were obtained from a man aged 18 to 30 who had mild COVID-19 (a few samples of this study predate the infection). Cell type and time point are not known. Each CDR3 is given with its conserved first and last residue. The D gene is left open where the match is weak. Only some rows state a clone size, as once, few, many or a class for expanded clones.

cdr3_nt cdr3_aa v_call clone_size d_call j_call
TGTGCCAGCAGCCTAACTAGGGCCCAAAACATTCAGTACTTC CASSLTRAQNIQYF TRBV7-8 NA NA TRBJ2-4
TGTGCCAGCAGCTCCTACGACCCCGGGAATCAGCCCCAGCATTTT CASSSYDPGNQPQHF TRBV7-8 few NA TRBJ1-5
TGTGCCAGCAGTTACAACGCCGGAAACACCATATATTTT CASSYNAGNTIYF TRBV6-5 NA NA TRBJ1-3
TGTGCCATCAGCAGGGGGTACGGGGAGCTGTTTTTT CAISRGYGELFF TRBV10-3 NA TRBD1 TRBJ2-2
TGTGCCAGCAGCAGAGCGGGGGGCCCCTACAATGAGCAGTTCTTC CASSRAGGPYNEQFF TRBV7-9 many TRBD2 TRBJ2-1
TGCAGTGCCAGAGAGGCCCGGGTGCGACAAGCTTTCTTT CSAREARVRQAFF TRBV20-1 NA NA TRBJ1-1
TGTGCCAGCAGCTCCGTTCCCTTTGTGAACACTGAAGCTTTCTTT CASSSVPFVNTEAFF TRBV7-9 NA NA TRBJ1-1
TGTGCTAGTGGTTTGGAGGGGACCGACACAGATACGCAGTATTTT CASGLEGTDTDTQYF TRBV12-5 few NA TRBJ2-3
TGTGCCAGCAGCTTTTACACAGATACGCAGTATTTT CASSFYTDTQYF TRBV7-2 many NA TRBJ2-3
TGTGCCAGCAGCCTTCAACAGGGTCTTTTGGGCGAAAAACTGTTTTTT CASSLQQGLLGEKLFF TRBV7-9 NA NA TRBJ1-4
TGCGCCAGCAGCACCGGGACTCCCGCGTACGAGCAGTACTTC CASSTGTPAYEQYF TRBV5-1 NA NA TRBJ2-7
TGTGCCAGCAGTGAATGGGCAGGGAGGGGGTATGAAAAACTGTTTTTT CASSEWAGRGYEKLFF TRBV25-1 NA NA TRBJ1-4
TGCAGTGCCAAAACAGGGGTTGGCTACACCTTC CSAKTGVGYTF TRBV20-1 NA TRBD1 TRBJ1-2
TGTGCCAGCAGCCAAGCCCGGGACGAGCAGTACTTC CASSQARDEQYF TRBV4-2 few NA TRBJ2-7
TGTGCCAGCAGTCCTGAGGCGTTGGTGTCGGGTGGCTACACCTTC CASSPEALVSGGYTF TRBV27 NA NA TRBJ1-2
TGCGCCAGCAGCGCGCCTCCACTGGCCGGGGAGCTGTTTTTT CASSAPPLAGELFF TRBV5-1 few NA TRBJ2-2
TGCGCCAGCAGCCAGGATCGGTCTCATGGGGGCACTGAAGCTTTCTTT CASSQDRSHGGTEAFF TRBV4-3 NA NA TRBJ1-1
TGTGCCAGCCGAAGCGGGGGGTCCACAGATACGCAGTATTTT CASRSGGSTDTQYF TRBV28 NA TRBD2 TRBJ2-3
TGTGCCAGCTCACCACCAGGGGTAAGGAGGACTGAAGCTTTCTTT CASSPPGVRRTEAFF TRBV18 NA NA TRBJ1-1
TGTGCCAGCAGCCAAGATGGGGGGAAAAACATTCAGTACTTC CASSQDGGKNIQYF TRBV4-2 NA NA TRBJ2-4
TGCGCCAGCAGCTTGGACGGTCTAGCGGGGGACTACAATGAGCAGTTCTTC CASSLDGLAGDYNEQFF TRBV5-1 many TRBD2 TRBJ2-1
TGTGCCAGCAGTTGGAGAGGGACAGGGAACACTGAAGCTTTCTTT CASSWRGTGNTEAFF TRBV6-5 NA TRBD1 TRBJ1-1
TGCAGTGCTAGAGCCCCGATCCGGGCATTCTTTCCCAATGAAAAACTGTTTTTT CSARAPIRAFFPNEKLFF TRBV20-1 NA NA TRBJ1-4
TGCGCCAGCAGCCCTGGTCCGTTAGCTAATGAAAAACTGTTTTTT CASSPGPLANEKLFF TRBV4-3 NA NA TRBJ1-4
TGCGCCAGCAGCCAAGATTCGGGGATTAATCAGCCCCAGCATTTT CASSQDSGINQPQHF TRBV4-1 NA NA TRBJ1-5
TGTGCCAGCAGTACAGACAGGAGCTATGGCTACACCTTC CASSTDRSYGYTF TRBV12-3/TRBV12-4 many NA TRBJ1-2
TGCAGCGTGGGGACGGGGGGGAACACAGATACGCAGTATTTT CSVGTGGNTDTQYF TRBV29-1 many TRBD2 TRBJ2-3
TGTGCCAGCACGAGGGATACCCCGACTGGGATCTACAATGAGCAGTTCTTC CASTRDTPTGIYNEQFF TRBV5-4 few NA TRBJ2-1
TGCGCCAGCAGCGAGACAGGGGTGACCTCAGATACGCAGTATTTT CASSETGVTSDTQYF TRBV5-1 NA TRBD1 TRBJ2-3
TGTGCCTGGAGTGTGAGGACAGGGATTGAAAAACTGTTTTTT CAWSVRTGIEKLFF TRBV30 few TRBD1 TRBJ1-4
TGTGCCAGCAGCCCCGACAGGGGGCGAACTGGGGCCAACGTCCTGACTTTC CASSPDRGRTGANVLTF TRBV7-9 few TRBD1 TRBJ2-6
TGTGCCAGCAGCGCGGGGACATCAAGCTCCTACGAGCAGTACTTC CASSAGTSSSYEQYF TRBV11-1 NA NA TRBJ2-7
TGTGCCAGCAGCGTATTTAGCGGGGTTGCGAACACCGGGGAGCTGTTTTTT CASSVFSGVANTGELFF TRBV9 NA TRBD2 TRBJ2-2
TGTGCCAGCAGTTACTTTTTTCCCGGACAGGGACAAGAGACCCAGTACTTC CASSYFFPGQGQETQYF TRBV6-6 NA TRBD1 TRBJ2-5
TGTGCCAGCAGTTACTCGGCCCGCTACGAGCAGTACTTC CASSYSARYEQYF TRBV6-2/TRBV6-3 few NA TRBJ2-7
TGCGCCAGCAAAGGGAACCAAGGGGACACTGAAGCTTTCTTT CASKGNQGDTEAFF TRBV5-1 few NA TRBJ1-1
TGCGCCAGCGGCCAATGGACGGTCGGTGAAGCTTTCTTT CASGQWTVGEAFF TRBV4-1 NA NA TRBJ1-1
TGTGCCAGCAGCCCCCGGGACAGGGGGTTGGGTGAGCAGTTCTTC CASSPRDRGLGEQFF TRBV7-3 NA TRBD1 TRBJ2-1
TGTGCCACCAGTGATCCCGGGGGATCTAGCACAGATACGCAGTATTTT CATSDPGGSSTDTQYF TRBV24-1 NA NA TRBJ2-3
TGCAGCAACCGGGGACCAAAGAAAGAGCCGGGCCGCTCCTACGAGCAGTACTTC CSNRGPKKEPGRSYEQYF TRBV29-1 many NA TRBJ2-7
TGTGCCAGCAGCTACCGCCCGGGGAATACTGAAAAACTGTTTTTT CASSYRPGNTEKLFF TRBV7-9 once NA TRBJ1-4
TGTGCCATCAGTGAGACACCGAACACCGGGGAGCTGTTTTTT CAISETPNTGELFF TRBV10-3 few NA TRBJ2-2
TGTGCCAGTAGTATCCAGGGTGGCTATGGCTACACCTTC CASSIQGGYGYTF TRBV19 few NA TRBJ1-2
TGCAGTGCCCAGGGGGCGATCTCTGGGGCCAACGTCCTGACTTTC CSAQGAISGANVLTF TRBV20-1 few TRBD1 TRBJ2-6
TGCGCCAGCAGCATCCAGGGAGACACCGGGGAGCTGTTTTTT CASSIQGDTGELFF TRBV5-1 many NA TRBJ2-2
TGTGCCAGCAAACAGGGGATCCAAGGCTACACCTTC CASKQGIQGYTF TRBV6-5 few TRBD1 TRBJ1-2
TGTGCCAGCAGCCCCAGAAGGACGGGGCGGGAGACCCAGTACTTC CASSPRRTGRETQYF TRBV7-3 few NA TRBJ2-5
TGCAGTGCTCCTGTGGGAGGAACAGATACGCAGTATTTT CSAPVGGTDTQYF TRBV20-1 NA NA TRBJ2-3
TGCGCCAGCAGCAAGACAGGCTTAGGCGGGGAGCTGTTTTTT CASSKTGLGGELFF TRBV5-1 NA NA TRBJ2-2
TGCGCCAGCAGCCAAGCGGGACAGTTTATCGCTGAAGCTTTCTTT CASSQAGQFIAEAFF TRBV4-1 NA TRBD1 TRBJ1-1
TGTGCCAGCAGGCAAGGGAACAGTGAAGCTTTCTTT CASRQGNSEAFF TRBV27 NA NA TRBJ1-1
TGTGCCATCGAAGGGGACGGAGGGGCCCAGTACTTC CAIEGDGGAQYF TRBV10-3 few NA TRBJ2-5
TGTGCCAGCTCACCATGGGACAGGGTGGAAGAGACCCAGTACTTC CASSPWDRVEETQYF TRBV18 NA TRBD1 TRBJ2-5